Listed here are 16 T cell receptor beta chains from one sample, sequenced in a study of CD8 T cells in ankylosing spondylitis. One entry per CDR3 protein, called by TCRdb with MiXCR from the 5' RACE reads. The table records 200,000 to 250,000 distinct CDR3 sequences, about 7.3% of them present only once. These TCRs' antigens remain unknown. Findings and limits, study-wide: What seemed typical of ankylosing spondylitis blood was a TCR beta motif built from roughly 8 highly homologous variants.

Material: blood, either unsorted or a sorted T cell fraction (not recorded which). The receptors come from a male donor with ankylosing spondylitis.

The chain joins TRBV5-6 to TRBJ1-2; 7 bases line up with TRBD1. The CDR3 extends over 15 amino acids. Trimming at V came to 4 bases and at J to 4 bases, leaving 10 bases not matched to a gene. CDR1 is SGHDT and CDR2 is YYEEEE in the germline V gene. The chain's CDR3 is CASSLDREGSYGYTF. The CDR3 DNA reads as TGTGCCAGCAGCCTCGACAGGGAAGGAAGCTATGGCTACACCTTC.

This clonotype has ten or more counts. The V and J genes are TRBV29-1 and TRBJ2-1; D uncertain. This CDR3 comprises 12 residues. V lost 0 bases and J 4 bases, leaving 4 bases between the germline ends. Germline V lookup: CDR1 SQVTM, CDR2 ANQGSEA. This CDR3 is CSVEELYNEQFF. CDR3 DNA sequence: TGCAGCGTTGAAGAGCTGTACAATGAGCAGTTCTTC.

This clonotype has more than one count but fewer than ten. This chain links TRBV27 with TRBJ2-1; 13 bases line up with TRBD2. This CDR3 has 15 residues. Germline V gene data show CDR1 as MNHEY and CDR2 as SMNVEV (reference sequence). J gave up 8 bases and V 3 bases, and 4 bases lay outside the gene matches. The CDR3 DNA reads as TGTGCCAGCAGTTTCGGGACTAGCGGGACCCATGAGCAGTTCTTC. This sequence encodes CASSFGTSGTHEQFF.

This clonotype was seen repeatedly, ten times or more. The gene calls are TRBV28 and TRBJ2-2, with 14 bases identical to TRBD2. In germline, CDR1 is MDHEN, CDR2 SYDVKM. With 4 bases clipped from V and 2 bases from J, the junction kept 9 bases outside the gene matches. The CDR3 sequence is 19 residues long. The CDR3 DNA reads TGTGCCAGCAGTTCGGGGACTAGCGGGAGCGGCGGCAACACCGGGGAGCTGTTTTTT. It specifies CASSSGTSGSGGNTGELFF.

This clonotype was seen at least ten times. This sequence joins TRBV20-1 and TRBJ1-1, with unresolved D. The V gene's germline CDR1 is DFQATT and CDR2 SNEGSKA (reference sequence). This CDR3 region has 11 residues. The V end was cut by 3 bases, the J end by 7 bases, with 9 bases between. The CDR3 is CSASGSSEAFF. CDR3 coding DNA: TGCAGTGCTAGTGGGTCCAGTGAAGCTTTCTTT.

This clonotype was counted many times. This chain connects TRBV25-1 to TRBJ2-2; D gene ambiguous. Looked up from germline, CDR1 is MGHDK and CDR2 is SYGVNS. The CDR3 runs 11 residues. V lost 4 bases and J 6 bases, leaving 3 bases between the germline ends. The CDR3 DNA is TGTGCCAGCAGTGTCTCCGGGGAGCTGTTTTTT. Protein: CASSVSGELFF.

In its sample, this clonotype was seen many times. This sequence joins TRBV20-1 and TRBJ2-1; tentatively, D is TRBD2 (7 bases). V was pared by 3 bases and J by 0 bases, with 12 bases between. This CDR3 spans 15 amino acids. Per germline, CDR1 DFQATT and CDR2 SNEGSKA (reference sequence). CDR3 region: CSASEGGSSYNEQFF. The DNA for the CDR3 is TGCAGTGCTAGTGAGGGGGGGAGCTCCTACAATGAGCAGTTCTTC.

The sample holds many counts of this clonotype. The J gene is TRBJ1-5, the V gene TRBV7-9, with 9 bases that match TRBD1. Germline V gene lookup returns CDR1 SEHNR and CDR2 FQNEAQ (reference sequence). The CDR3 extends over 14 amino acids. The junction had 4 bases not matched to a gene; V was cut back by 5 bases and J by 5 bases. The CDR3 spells CASSADRGDQPQHF. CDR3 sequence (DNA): TGTGCCAGCAGCGCTGACAGGGGGGATCAGCCCCAGCATTTT.

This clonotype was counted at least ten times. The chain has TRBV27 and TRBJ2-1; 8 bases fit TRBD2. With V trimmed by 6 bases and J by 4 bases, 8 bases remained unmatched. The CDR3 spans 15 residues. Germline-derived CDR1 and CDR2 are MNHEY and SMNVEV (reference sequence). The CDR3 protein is CASSPGAGGYNEQFF. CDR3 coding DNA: TGTGCCAGCAGCCCGGGGGCGGGAGGTTACAATGAGCAGTTCTTC.

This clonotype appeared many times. The CDR3 spells CASGEGSIREQYF. CDR3 bases: TGCGCCAGCGGAGAAGGAAGTATTAGAGAGCAGTACTTC. J is TRBJ2-7 and V is TRBV5-1, with D unclear. Deletions cut 7 bases from V and 7 bases from J, with 18 bases between. Germline CDR1 SGHRS, CDR2 YFSETQ. The CDR3 is made up of 13 amino acids. The variable domain in full, with the rest retrieved from reference TRBV5-1 and TRBJ2-7, is KAGVTQTPRYLIKTRGQQVTLSCSPISGHRSVSWYQQTPGQGLQFLFEYFSETQRNKGNFPGRFSGRQFSNSRSEMNVSTLELGDSALYLCASGEGSIREQYFGPGTRLTVT.

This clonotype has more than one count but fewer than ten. This CDR3 is CASSSEESSGRGYEQYF. DNA of the CDR3: TGTGCCAGCAGCTCGGAGGAGAGTAGCGGGAGAGGCTACGAGCAGTACTTC. This chain uses TRBV7-2 with TRBJ2-7, with 9 bases lining up with TRBD2. This CDR3 spans 17 amino acids. CDR1 and CDR2 (germline): SGHTA, FQGNSA. V trimming: 4 bases; J trimming: 3 bases; junction bases outside the gene matches: 13.

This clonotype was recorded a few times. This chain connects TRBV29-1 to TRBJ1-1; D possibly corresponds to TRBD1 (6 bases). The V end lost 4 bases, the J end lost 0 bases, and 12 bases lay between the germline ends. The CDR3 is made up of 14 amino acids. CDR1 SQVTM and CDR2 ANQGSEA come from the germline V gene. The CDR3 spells CSVAGHFMNTEAFF. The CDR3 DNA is TGCAGCGTTGCGGGACATTTTATGAACACTGAAGCTTTCTTT.

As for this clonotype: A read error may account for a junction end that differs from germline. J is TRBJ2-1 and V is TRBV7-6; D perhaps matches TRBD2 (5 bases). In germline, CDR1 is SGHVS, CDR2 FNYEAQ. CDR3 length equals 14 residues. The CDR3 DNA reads TGTGCCCGCAGCTTAAGGGAGTGGGACAATGAGCAGTTCTTC. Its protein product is CARSLREWDNEQFF. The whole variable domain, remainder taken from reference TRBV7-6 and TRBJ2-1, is GAGVSQSPRYKVTKRGQDVALRCDPISGHVSLYWYRQALGQGPEFLTYFNYEAQQDKSGLPNDRFSAERPEGSISTLTIQRTEQRDSAMYRCARSLREWDNEQFFGPGTRLTVL.

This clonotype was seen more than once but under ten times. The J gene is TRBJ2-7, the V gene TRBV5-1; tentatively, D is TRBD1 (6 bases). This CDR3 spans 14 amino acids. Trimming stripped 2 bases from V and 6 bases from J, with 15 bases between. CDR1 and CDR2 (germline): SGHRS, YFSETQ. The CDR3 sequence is CASSFEGGVGEQYF. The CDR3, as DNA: TGCGCCAGCAGCTTCGAAGGGGGAGTAGGCGAGCAGTACTTC.

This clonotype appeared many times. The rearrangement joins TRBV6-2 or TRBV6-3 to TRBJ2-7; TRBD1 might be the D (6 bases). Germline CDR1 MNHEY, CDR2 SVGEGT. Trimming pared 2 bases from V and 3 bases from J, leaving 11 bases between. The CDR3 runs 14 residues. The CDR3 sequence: CASSYDRLNYEQYF. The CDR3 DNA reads TGTGCCAGCAGTTACGACAGGCTAAACTACGAGCAGTACTTC.

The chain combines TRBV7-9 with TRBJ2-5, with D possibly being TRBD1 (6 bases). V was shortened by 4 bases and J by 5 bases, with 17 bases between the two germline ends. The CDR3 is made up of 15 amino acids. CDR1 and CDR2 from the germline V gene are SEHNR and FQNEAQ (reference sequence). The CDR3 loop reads CASSSGDTERETQYF. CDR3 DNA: TGTGCCAGCAGCTCTGGGGACACCGAGCGGGAGACCCAGTACTTC.